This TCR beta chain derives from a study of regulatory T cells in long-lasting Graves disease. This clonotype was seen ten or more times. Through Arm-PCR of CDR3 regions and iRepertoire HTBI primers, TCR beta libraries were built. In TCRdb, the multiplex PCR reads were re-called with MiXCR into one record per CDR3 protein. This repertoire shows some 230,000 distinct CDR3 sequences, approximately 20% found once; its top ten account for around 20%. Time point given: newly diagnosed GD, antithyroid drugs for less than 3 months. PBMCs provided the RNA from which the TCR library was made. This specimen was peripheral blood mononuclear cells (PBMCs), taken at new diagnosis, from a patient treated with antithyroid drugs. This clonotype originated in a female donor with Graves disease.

CDR3 bases: TGTGCCATCAGGGGGACGGAGAACACTGAAGCTTTCTTT. This gives the protein CAIRGTENTEAFF. The chain employs TRBV10-3 and TRBJ1-1, with D tentatively TRBD1 (5 bases). The CDR3 totals 13 residues. The germline V gene has CDR1 ENHRY and CDR2 SYGVKD. V was shortened by 6 bases and J by 1 base, with 9 bases between the two germline ends.